What follows is one T cell receptor beta chain and its context. Germline assignment: CDR1 SGHTA and CDR2 FQGNSA. Trimming pared 1 base from V and 1 base from J, leaving 22 bases between. The CDR3 totals 19 residues. The data derive from a study of blood T cell repertoires in COVID-19. The wider study: Whether acute or convalescent, the COVID-19 samples came from the United States, Italy and Spain.

Per the original data handling: It was from reference gene primer amplification that nucleated cell counts were estimated. Produced via immunoSEQ multiplex PCR; TCRdb's table is partial and in-frame only. V, J and clone size were drawn from that table, and D and trimming were deduced from the DNA. This sample has around 160,000 clones; 80% occur once, and the top ten carry 4.5% to 7.5%. Cohort allocation depended upon clinical history that participants reported. Sequencing was carried out using PBMCs or T cells enriched from blood (not recorded which). The clonotype originates from a man aged 35-49 years who had recovered from COVID-19. The rearrangement links TRBV7-2 to TRBJ2-5, with D perhaps matching TRBD1 (5 bases). For the CDR3, the DNA is TGTGCCAGCAGCTTAGAATACCAGGACATAACTTTTCTCCAAGAGACCCAGTACTTC. Translating gives CASSLEYQDITFLQETQYF.